A single sample gave rise to the 28 T cell receptor beta chains below, sequenced in a study of blood T cell repertoires in COVID-19. Assay: immunoSEQ multiplex PCR; the TCRdb copy retains only in-frame clones and omits some. Of roughly 66,000 clones listed, 82% are singletons. Specimen: peripheral blood. The receptors originated from a man in his sixties with acute or convalescent COVID-19.

The chain links TRBV6-2 or TRBV6-3 to TRBJ2-3, with D perhaps TRBD1 (6 bases). CDR1 MNHEY and CDR2 SVGEGT come from the germline V gene. This CDR3 is built from 14 residues. V dropped 2 bases and J dropped 4 bases, with 10 bases sitting between them. CDR3 residues: CASSYVGGSDTQYF. CDR3 nucleotides: TGTGCCAGCAGTTACGTTGGGGGCTCAGATACGCAGTATTTT.

This chain links TRBV5-4 with TRBJ1-3, with TRBD1 identical over 8 bases. Trimming took 5 bases from V and 0 from J; bases not matched to a gene: 10. The germline V gene has CDR1 SGHNT and CDR2 YYREEE (reference sequence). The CDR3 is made up of 17 amino acids. The CDR3 DNA reads TGTGCCAGCAGTTCAAGGACAGGGTCGAGCTCTGGAAACACCATATATTTT. It translates to CASSSRTGSSSGNTIYF.

CDR3 DNA: TGTGCCAGCAGCTTGGGACCGCGGGAGACCCAGTACTTC. Its protein product is CASSLGPRETQYF. The V and J genes are TRBV5-4 and TRBJ2-5, with D hard to call. Germline values: CDR1 SGHNT, CDR2 YYREEE (reference sequence). Trimming left V 0 bases short and J 5 bases short, with 8 bases between. There are 13 residues in the CDR3.

CDR3 sequence: CASSEEGASNQPQHF. DNA for the CDR3: TGTGCCAGCAGTGAAGAGGGGGCCAGCAATCAGCCCCAGCATTTT. The chain employs TRBV6-1 and TRBJ1-5, with 7 bases matching TRBD1. This CDR3 has 15 amino acids. CDR1 and CDR2 from the germline V gene are MNHNS and SASEGT. After removal of 1 base from V and 1 base from J, the junction contained 1 base not matched to a gene.

J is TRBJ2-2 and V is TRBV3-1 (or the pseudogene TRBV3-2); D gene unclear. Germline V gene lookup returns CDR1 LGHDT and CDR2 YNNKEL (reference sequence). The V and J ends lost 1 base and 1 base respectively, with 10 bases between them. This CDR3 is built from 16 residues. CDR3 sequence (DNA): TGTGCCAGCAGCCAAGCCACCACGGGGAACACCGGGGAGCTGTTTTTT. It yields the protein CASSQATTGNTGELFF.

V gene TRBV5-1 combines with J gene TRBJ2-1, with D possibly matching TRBD1 (6 bases). V was cut by 0 bases and J by 2 bases, with 12 bases left in between. Germline assignment: CDR1 SGHRS and CDR2 YFSETQ. The length of the CDR3 is 16 residues. The CDR3 is CASSLGPGATYNEQFF. The CDR3 nucleotides are TGCGCCAGCAGCTTGGGTCCAGGGGCAACCTACAATGAGCAGTTCTTC.

Here the CDR3 reads CASSQDFSGGATGELFF. CDR3 sequence (DNA): TGCGCCAGCAGCCAAGATTTTAGCGGGGGGGCAACCGGGGAGCTGTTTTTT. The V gene is TRBV4-3, the J gene TRBJ2-2; TRBD2 aligns across 11 bases. The CDR3 runs 17 residues. Germline V gene lookup returns CDR1 LGHNA and CDR2 YSLEER. J lost 5 bases, V lost 0 bases, and 5 bases had no gene match.

This clone has just a few counts. This chain uses TRBV3-1 (or the pseudogene TRBV3-2) with TRBJ2-7; D gene ambiguous. This CDR3 is built from 13 residues. Germline loops: CDR1 LGHDT, CDR2 YNNKEL (reference sequence). V lost 1 base, J lost 2 bases, and 6 bases lay in between. CDR3 in DNA: TGTGCCAGCAGCCAAGTGCGGACCTACGAGCAGTACGTC. It translates to CASSQVRTYEQYV.

V is TRBV24-1 and J is TRBJ2-2, with TRBD1 identical over 7 bases. Germline CDR1 reads KGHDR; CDR2 reads SFDVKD. The trim removed 3 bases at V and 8 bases at J, leaving 2 bases unmatched. This CDR3 region has 13 residues. The CDR3 here is CATSDRQGGELFF. In DNA, the CDR3 is TGTGCCACCAGTGATCGACAGGGTGGGGAGCTGTTTTTT.

The chain joins TRBV6-6 to TRBJ2-4; D is ambiguous. Germline CDR1 reads MNHNY; CDR2 reads SVGAGI (reference sequence). V lost 6 bases to trimming and J lost 2 bases, with 14 bases between them. The CDR3 runs 15 residues. CDR3 nucleotide sequence: TGTGCCAGCAGCCGCACAGATTCCACCAAAAACATTCAGTACTTC. It is translated as CASSRTDSTKNIQYF.

The chain has TRBV18 and TRBJ1-1; a possible D gene is TRBD1 (6 bases). Germline assignment: CDR1 KGHSH and CDR2 LQKENI. The CDR3 has 16 residues. V was clipped by 3 bases and J by 7 bases, with 21 bases between them. In nucleotides, the CDR3 is TGTGCCAGCTCACCCGGGCAGGGGAGCCTTTCTGGTGAAGCTTTCTTT. Amino acid sequence: CASSPGQGSLSGEAFF.

V gene TRBV14 combines with J gene TRBJ1-3, with TRBD1 identical over 7 bases. Per germline, CDR1 SGHDN and CDR2 FVKESK. The CDR3 loop spans 14 amino acids. The V and J ends lost 2 bases and 7 bases, in that order; junction bases with no gene match: 5. The CDR3 sequence is CASSQSLGQNTIYF. The CDR3 DNA follows: TGTGCCAGCAGCCAAAGTTTGGGACAGAACACCATATATTTT.

The rearrangement joins TRBV3-1 (or the pseudogene TRBV3-2) to TRBJ1-1, with 8 bases that match TRBD1. The CDR3 is 16 amino acids. J was trimmed by 5 bases and V by 1 base; bases with no gene match: 9. The germline gives CDR1 LGHDT, CDR2 YNNKEL (reference sequence). The CDR3 reads CASSQGPTTGGTEAFF. CDR3 coding DNA: TGTGCCAGCAGCCAAGGACCGACAACAGGGGGAACTGAAGCTTTCTTT.

CDR3 coding DNA: TGTGCCAGCAGCCAAGTACAGGGCACTGAAGCTTTCTTT. Translating gives CASSQVQGTEAFF. V usage is TRBV14 and J usage is TRBJ1-1; a possible D gene is TRBD1 (6 bases). In germline, CDR1 is SGHDN, CDR2 FVKESK. This CDR3 contains 13 residues. Deletions cut 1 base from V and 4 bases from J, with 7 bases between.

This chain connects TRBV3-1 (or the pseudogene TRBV3-2) to TRBJ1-2, with no clear D. The CDR3 sequence is 12 residues long. Germline assignment: CDR1 LGHDT and CDR2 YNNKEL (reference sequence). The V end was cut by 1 base, the J end by 8 bases, with 8 bases between. The CDR3 is CASSQVPAGYTF. The CDR3 bases are TGTGCCAGCAGCCAAGTCCCCGCGGGCTACACCTTC.

The gene calls are TRBV18 and TRBJ2-2; 9 nucleotides agree with TRBD2. Germline V gene lookup returns CDR1 KGHSH and CDR2 LQKENI. Germline trimming cut 7 bases from V and 5 bases from J; bases unmatched to any gene: 5. This CDR3 has 14 residues. The CDR3 DNA reads TGTGCCAGCTACGGGCTAGCGGGAACCGGGGAGCTGTTTTTT. Residues: CASYGLAGTGELFF.

The rearrangement links TRBV24-1 to TRBJ2-3, with 7 bases matching TRBD1. Per germline, CDR1 KGHDR and CDR2 SFDVKD. The CDR3 runs to 17 residues. The J segment lost 5 bases and the V segment lost 0 bases, leaving 10 bases of the junction unmatched. CDR3 residues: CATSDLHGQGERDTQYF. The CDR3, as DNA: TGTGCCACCAGTGATTTGCACGGGCAGGGGGAGAGAGATACGCAGTATTTT.

The gene calls are TRBV5-1 and TRBJ2-5; possible D gene TRBD1, 5 bases. There are 16 residues in the CDR3. Germline CDR1 reads SGHRS; CDR2 reads YFSETQ. V gave up 0 bases and J gave up 1 base, with 13 bases separating them. This chain's CDR3 is CASSLGPGQGQETQYF. The CDR3 DNA follows: TGCGCCAGCAGCTTGGGACCCGGCCAGGGCCAAGAGACCCAGTACTTC.

In this sample, this clone turned up once. The chain links TRBV5-6 to TRBJ1-2; possible D gene TRBD1, 6 bases. The CDR3 runs to 12 residues. With 4 bases removed from V and 4 bases from J, the gap between germline ends came to 8 bases. Per germline, CDR1 SGHDT and CDR2 YYEEEE. Written as DNA, the CDR3 is TGTGCCAGCAGCCTGGACAGCTATGGCTACACCTTC. It specifies CASSLDSYGYTF.

V gene TRBV7-2 combines with J gene TRBJ2-5, with D tentatively TRBD2 (6 bases). Germline CDR1 SGHTA, CDR2 FQGNSA. This CDR3 is 17 amino acids long. V lost 3 bases and J lost 1, with 18 bases in between. The CDR3 loop is CASSFPGTAGLQETQYF. The CDR3 coding sequence is TGTGCCAGCAGCTTCCCCGGGACTGCCGGCCTCCAAGAGACCCAGTACTTC.

This clone appeared once. This chain joins TRBV5-4 and TRBJ1-2, with 9 bases aligning to TRBD1. The V gene's germline CDR1 is SGHNT and CDR2 YYREEE (reference sequence). The CDR3 length is 15 residues. The J segment lost 2 bases and the V segment lost 3 bases, leaving 5 bases of the junction unmatched. CDR3 bases: TGTGCCAGCAGCTGGCCGGACAGGGGAAACTATGGCTACACCTTC. It encodes CASSWPDRGNYGYTF.

The gene calls are TRBV18 and TRBJ2-7, with D possibly matching TRBD2 (7 bases). V was trimmed by 4 bases and J by 0 bases, leaving 13 bases between them. Per the germline V gene, CDR1 is KGHSH and CDR2 is LQKENI. The CDR3 covers 15 residues. CDR3 nucleotide sequence: TGTGCCAGCTCACTAGGGGGGGGCCCCTCCTACGAGCAGTACGTC. It specifies CASSLGGGPSYEQYV.

The V and J genes are TRBV5-1 and TRBJ1-2; TRBD1 agrees at 9 bases. With V trimmed by 4 bases and J by 3 bases, 7 bases remained unmatched. The CDR3 is 15 residues long. Looked up from germline, CDR1 is SGHRS and CDR2 is YFSETQ. The CDR3 loop reads CASSRGDRVDYGYTF. The CDR3 nucleotides are TGCGCCAGCAGCAGAGGGGACAGGGTGGACTATGGCTACACCTTC.

V is TRBV5-1 and J is TRBJ2-2; 10 bases are shared with TRBD1. The germline CDR1 and CDR2 sequences are SGHRS and YFSETQ. This CDR3 contains 14 residues. The trim removed 2 bases at V and 7 bases at J, leaving 2 bases unmatched. CDR3 residues: CASSLRTGGGELFF. DNA for the CDR3: TGCGCCAGCAGCTTAAGGACAGGGGGCGGGGAGCTGTTTTTT.

The V call is TRBV6-2 or TRBV6-3, the J call TRBJ1-2, with D unclear. CDR3 length: 15 residues. CDR1 and CDR2 (germline): MNHEY, SVGEGT. V was shortened by 0 bases and J by 0 bases, with 8 bases between the two germline ends. The CDR3 nucleotides read TGTGCCAGCAGTTACTCTACATACGCTAACTATGGCTACACCTTC. Translating gives CASSYSTYANYGYTF.

The gene calls are TRBV7-2 and TRBJ1-6; D is unclear. Deletions cut 3 bases from V and 6 bases from J, with 9 bases between. The CDR3 is 14 residues long. The germline V gene encodes CDR1 SGHTA and CDR2 FQGNSA. This chain's CDR3 is CASSFGQTNSPLHF. The CDR3 DNA is TGTGCCAGCAGCTTTGGGCAGACTAATTCACCCCTCCACTTT.

This chain uses TRBV12-5 with TRBJ1-2, with D perhaps matching TRBD1 (6 bases). V lost 7 bases to trimming and J lost 4 bases, with 13 bases between them. Germline values: CDR1 LGHNT, CDR2 FRNRAP. This CDR3 spans 13 amino acids. CDR3 loop: CASALTGFYGYTF. The CDR3 region has the DNA TGTGCTAGTGCCCTAACAGGGTTCTATGGCTACACCTTC.

The chain employs TRBV14 and TRBJ1-6; D is undetermined. Deletions cut 7 bases from V and 7 bases from J, with 14 bases between. This CDR3 is 14 amino acids long. Per germline, CDR1 SGHDN and CDR2 FVKESK. CDR3 in DNA: TGTGCCAGCAAGAGTCTACAGCTCAATTCACCCCTCCACTTT. It is translated as CASKSLQLNSPLHF. Variable domain in full (rest from reference TRBV14 and TRBJ1-6): EAGVTQFPSHSVIEKGQTVTLRCDPISGHDNLYWYRRVMGKEIKFLLHFVKESKQDESGMPNNRFLAERTGGTYSTLKVQPAELEDSGVYFCASKSLQLNSPLHFGNGTRLTVT.